The present T cell receptor beta chain was sequenced within a study of spatial heterogeneity in lung cancer. Looking at the study overall: A consistent excess of beta-chain over alpha-chain sequences was detected. Study results and caveats: TCRs found ubiquitously expanded in tumor appeared in blood more at resection than at follow-up.

Described time point: sample taken at primary tumor resection. There were 72 donors, all of them untreated patients with early-stage non-small cell lung cancer. Every individual TCR cDNA molecule carried its own unique molecular identifier, which allowed correction of PCR and sequencing errors. TCRdb redid the calling of the 5' RACE reads with MiXCR, one entry per CDR3 protein. The sample consists of about 11,000 distinct CDR3 sequences, 3.5% to 4.5% of them appearing once. This clonotype was counted at least ten times. Its antigen is still unknown. This specimen was PBMCs, taken at surgery. This sequence originates from a female donor with early-stage non-small cell lung cancer.

CDR3 nucleotide sequence: TGTGCCAGCAGCCGACAGGGCAGCCGAGCCAAAAACATTCAGTACTTC. Protein product: CASSRQGSRAKNIQYF. The rearrangement joins TRBV28 to TRBJ2-4; 7 bases match TRBD1. From germline, CDR1 is MDHEN and CDR2 SYDVKM. The ends lost 6 bases at V and 0 bases at J; junction bases unmatched: 8. This CDR3 is built from 16 residues.